What follows describes a single TCR beta chain. This sample is drawn from a study of CD8+ T cells in alopecia areata. Stated treatment: oral pan-JAK inhibitor, 5-10 mg twice daily. RNA was isolated and reverse transcribed to cDNA, the sequencing template. Measured with immunoSEQ multiplex PCR; TCRdb has only the in-frame clones, and not every one. The sample includes around 200,000 clones, roughly 64% of them seen just once. In germline, CDR1 is MGHRA, CDR2 YSYEKL. The CDR3 is 15 amino acids. Trimming cost V 0 bases and J 8 bases; bases outside gene matches: 3. The sequence was collected from a human donor with alopecia areata. This chain connects TRBV4-1 to TRBJ1-6; 8 bases match TRBD1. The sequencing here drew on CD8+ T cells sorted from blood, taken at week 24, from a patient treated with tofacitinib. CDR3 residues: CASSQEDREHSPLHF. CDR3 nucleotides: TGCGCCAGCAGCCAAGAGGACAGGGAGCATTCACCCCTCCACTTT.